A selection of T cell receptor beta chains follows, all from one sample in a study of control samples from healthy donors and cancer patients. The protocol was immunoSEQ multiplex PCR, while the TCRdb copy is restricted to in-frame clones and leaves out a portion. The profile shows about 150,000 clones, 93% of them singletons. What was sequenced was blood. These receptors were obtained from a man in his fifties in good health. The CDR3 runs from the conserved cysteine through the conserved F or W. The D gene is left open where the match is weak. Only some rows state a clone size, as once, few, many or a class for expanded clones.

-,TRBV6-5,-,TRBJ2-1,CASSYGTHPYNEQFF,TGTGCCAGCAGTTACGGGACCCATCCATACAATGAGCAGTTCTTC
-,TRBV18,-,TRBJ2-1,CASSRGGGHGNEQFF,TGTGCCAGCTCACGAGGGGGTGGTCACGGCAATGAGCAGTTCTTC
once,TRBV3-1/TRBV3-2,-,TRBJ2-1,CASSQWAGQANEQFF,TGTGCCAGCAGCCAATGGGCGGGTCAAGCAAATGAGCAGTTCTTC
-,TRBV3-1/TRBV3-2,-,TRBJ2-1,CASINSGLSYNEQFF,TGTGCCAGTATTAATAGCGGACTCTCCTACAATGAGCAGTTCTTC
-,TRBV3-1/TRBV3-2,-,TRBJ1-2,CASSQDALGYGYTF,TGTGCCAGCAGCCAAGATGCGTTGGGATATGGCTACACCTTC
once,TRBV5-6,-,TRBJ2-7,CASSGPRLASYEQYF,TGTGCCAGCAGCGGCCCCCGCCTAGCGTCTTACGAGCAGTACTTC
-,TRBV19,-,TRBJ2-5,CASSIGNTRETQYF,TGTGCCAGTAGTATAGGAAATACCCGGGAGACCCAGTACTTC
few,TRBV5-1,-,TRBJ2-3,CASSDPGTSTDTQYF,TGCGCCAGCAGCGATCCGGGGACCAGCACAGATACGCAGTATTTT
-,TRBV10-3,-,TRBJ1-1,CAIREQGNTEAFF,TGTGCCATCAGGGAACAGGGGAACACTGAAGCTTTCTTT
-,TRBV10-3,-,TRBJ2-7,CATSIPPLSYEQYF,TGTGCCACTTCAATACCCCCACTATCCTACGAGCAGTACTTC
-,TRBV19,TRBD1,TRBJ1-4,CASSTRDRGAEKLFF,TGTGCCAGTAGTACACGGGACAGGGGTGCCGAAAAACTGTTTTTT
-,TRBV3-1/TRBV3-2,-,TRBJ2-7,CASSHYTISYEQYF,TGTGCCAGCAGCCATTACACAATCTCCTACGAGCAGTACTTC
-,TRBV19,TRBD2,TRBJ2-7,CASSIVGTSALYEQYF,TGTGCCAGTAGTATCGTAGGGACTAGCGCGCTATACGAGCAGTACTTC
-,TRBV25-1,-,TRBJ1-6,CASSEAYSPRSPLHF,TGTGCCAGCAGTGAGGCCTACAGTCCTAGGTCACCCCTCCACTTT
-,TRBV7-9,TRBD1,TRBJ2-5,CASSQDRGIETQYF,TGTGCCAGCAGCCAGGACAGGGGTATCGAGACCCAGTACTTC
few,TRBV19,TRBD1,TRBJ2-3,CASRDRGRSDTQYF,TGTGCCAGTAGAGACAGGGGGCGTTCAGATACGCAGTATTTT
-,TRBV29-1,TRBD1,TRBJ1-2,CSVVGGEWAGYTF,TGCAGCGTTGTAGGGGGCGAGTGGGCTGGCTACACCTTC
once,TRBV28,-,TRBJ1-2,CASTSEFGYTF,TGTGCCAGCACCAGCGAGTTTGGCTACACCTTC
-,TRBV15,TRBD1,TRBJ2-3,CATSSGTGGNRPSRIDTQYF,TGTGCCACCAGCAGCGGGACAGGGGGCAACCGACCCTCTAGGATAGATACGCAGTATTTT
-,TRBV6-5,TRBD1,TRBJ1-4,CASSYSFRGGEKLFF,TGTGCCAGCAGTTACTCTTTCAGGGGGGGTGAAAAACTGTTTTTT
-,TRBV29-1,-,TRBJ2-7,CSVLNDSYEQYF,TGCAGCGTTCTTAATGACAGCTACGAGCAGTACTTC
-,TRBV5-1,-,TRBJ1-2,CASSPSRASYGYTF,TGCGCCAGCAGCCCCTCCCGGGCGTCCTATGGCTACACCTTC
-,TRBV27,-,TRBJ1-4,CASSPRVLSTNEKLFF,TGTGCCAGCAGTCCCAGGGTGTTGAGTACTAATGAAAAACTGTTTTTT
-,TRBV15,TRBD1,TRBJ2-3,CATSTYRGRSTDTQYF,TGTGCCACCAGCACATACAGGGGGCGAAGCACAGATACGCAGTATTTT
-,TRBV15,TRBD1,TRBJ2-5,CATSRDRGTGGETQYF,TGTGCCACCAGCAGAGATCGTGGGACAGGGGGAGAGACCCAGTACTTC
-,TRBV19,-,TRBJ1-1,CASSRWGTEAFF,TGTGCCAGTAGTCGCTGGGGCACTGAAGCTTTCTTT